This TCR beta chain originates from a study of blood T cell repertoires in COVID-19. Study at large: PBMCs, B-cell-depleted T cells, or T cells provided the cDNA or gDNA that made up the material.

The CDR3 loop spans 15 amino acids. V shed 5 bases and J 7 bases; nucleotides not matched to a gene: 10. Germline CDR1 and CDR2: SNHLY and FYNNEI. In the original workflow: Amplification of reference gene primers provided the estimated nucleated cell counts. Profiled with immunoSEQ multiplex PCR; TCRdb holds only in-frame clones, not every one. V, J and clone size derive from that table, while D and trimming were established from the DNA sequence. This sample yields around 120,000 clones, of which 85% are seen a single time; about a tenth belongs to the top ten. The rearrangement joins TRBV2 to TRBJ2-3; 9 nucleotides align to TRBD2. The receptor's source is a man aged 80 or over with acute or convalescent COVID-19. Sequenced input: peripheral blood. The CDR3 DNA is TGTGCCAGCAGTCTCGGGACTAGCCCGCCTAATACGCAGTATTTT. Translation gives CASSLGTSPPNTQYF.